These 9 T cell receptor beta chains were sequenced from one sample in a study of blood T cell repertoires in COVID-19. Clones were sequenced by immunoSEQ multiplex PCR, and TCRdb holds only the in-frame ones, with some missing. Found here are some 80,000 clones, roughly 82% of them singletons; the top ten hold approximately 7%. The sequencing sample was made of peripheral blood. These receptors all come from a human donor in a cohort sampled during active COVID-19.

This clone is a singleton in its sample. The chain couples TRBV9 to TRBJ2-7; TRBD1 matches at 7 bases. Losses at the gene ends were 4 bases for V and 3 bases for J; bases not matched to a gene: 10. This CDR3 is 15 amino acids long. CDR1 is SGDLS and CDR2 is YYNGEE in the germline V gene. CDR3 in amino acids: CASSNTPGTDYEQYF. CDR3 coding DNA: TGTGCCAGCAGCAACACCCCCGGGACAGACTACGAGCAGTACTTC.

The J gene is TRBJ2-7, the V gene TRBV7-6; weak D call: TRBD2 (7 bases). The CDR3 is 15 residues long. Per germline, CDR1 SGHVS and CDR2 FNYEAQ. Between the trimmed V and J ends, which lost 1 base and 1 base, there was a span of 11 bases. The CDR3 loop is CASSLVGGLSYEQYF. The CDR3 DNA is TGTGCCAGCAGCTTAGTGGGGGGGCTATCCTACGAGCAGTACTTC.

The table lists this clone with a few counts. V usage is TRBV27 and J usage is TRBJ1-5, with D tentatively TRBD1 (5 bases). CDR3 length: 14 residues. The germline V gene has CDR1 MNHEY and CDR2 SMNVEV (reference sequence). The V and J ends lost 4 bases and 5 bases respectively, with 12 bases between them. CDR3 in DNA: TGTGCCAGCAGTTACGCGGGGCGCGATCAGCCCCAGCATTTT. Protein sequence: CASSYAGRDQPQHF.

V gene TRBV7-9 combines with J gene TRBJ1-1; TRBD1 is a possible D gene (6 bases). Trimming cost V 2 bases and J 1 base, with 20 bases left between them. The length of the CDR3 is 18 residues. Germline V lookup: CDR1 SEHNR, CDR2 FQNEAQ (reference sequence). DNA for the CDR3: TGTGCCAGCAGCTTATACAAAGGCCGGGACACCGAGAACACTGAAGCTTTCTTT. This gives the protein CASSLYKGRDTENTEAFF.

This clone has more than one count but fewer than ten. The chain carries TRBV12-3 or TRBV12-4 and TRBJ2-2; D remains ambiguous. The CDR3 contains 12 residues. The ends were cut back, 3 bases at V and 4 bases at J, with 3 bases in the middle. As DNA, the CDR3 is TGTGCCAGCAGTTTCTTCACCGGGGAGCTGTTTTTT. Translated: CASSFFTGELFF.

The sample holds one count of this clone. The chain couples TRBV7-2 to TRBJ1-1; D is perhaps TRBD1 (6 bases). Per the germline V gene, CDR1 is SGHTA and CDR2 is FQGNSA. This CDR3 region has 14 residues. Trimming pared 5 bases from V and 1 base from J, leaving 11 bases between. The CDR3 protein is CASSPWTENTEAFF. In nucleotides, the CDR3 is TGTGCCAGCAGCCCCTGGACAGAGAACACTGAAGCTTTCTTT.

This clone was recorded only once. The chain is built from TRBV12-3 or TRBV12-4 and TRBJ1-1, with D uncertain. The CDR3 totals 12 residues. V lost 6 bases and J lost 6, with 11 bases in between. The CDR3 bases are TGTGCCAGCAGCCGGGCCGGGGCTGAAGCTTTCTTT. It specifies CASSRAGAEAFF.

The rearrangement uses TRBV14 and TRBJ2-7, with D maybe TRBD1 (5 bases). The CDR3 is made up of 11 amino acids. Trimming pared 4 bases from V and 5 bases from J, leaving 6 bases between. Germline V lookup: CDR1 SGHDN, CDR2 FVKESK. The CDR3 bases are TGTGCCAGCAGCCGGGGCCACGAGCAGTACTTC. Protein sequence: CASSRGHEQYF.

The rearrangement links TRBV29-1 to TRBJ1-1; D is possibly TRBD1 (6 bases). This CDR3 has 12 residues. Trimming shortened V by 4 bases and J by 11 bases, and 17 bases separated the two germline ends. Germline values: CDR1 SQVTM, CDR2 ANQGSEA. The CDR3 coding sequence is TGCAGCGTTGGAGGGGGGGCTGGGTTTGCTTTCTTT. It yields the protein CSVGGGAGFAFF.